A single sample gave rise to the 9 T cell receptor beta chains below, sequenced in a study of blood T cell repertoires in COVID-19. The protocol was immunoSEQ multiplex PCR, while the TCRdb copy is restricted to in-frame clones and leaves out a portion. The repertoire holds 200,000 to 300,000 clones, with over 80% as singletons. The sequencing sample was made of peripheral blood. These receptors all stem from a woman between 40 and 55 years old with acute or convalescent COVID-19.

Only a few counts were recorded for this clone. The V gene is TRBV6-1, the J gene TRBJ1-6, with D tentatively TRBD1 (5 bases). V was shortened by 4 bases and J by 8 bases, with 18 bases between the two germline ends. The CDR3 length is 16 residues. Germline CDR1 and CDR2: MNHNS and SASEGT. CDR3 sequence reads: CASSGLGRDLDSPLHF. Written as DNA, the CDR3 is TGTGCCAGCAGTGGACTCGGCAGGGATTTGGATTCACCCCTCCACTTT.

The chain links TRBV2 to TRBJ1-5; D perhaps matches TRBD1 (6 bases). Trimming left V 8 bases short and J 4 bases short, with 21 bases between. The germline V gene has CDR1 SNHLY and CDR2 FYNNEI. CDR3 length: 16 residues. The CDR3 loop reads CASARQASLENQPQHF. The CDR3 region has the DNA TGTGCCAGCGCTAGACAGGCCTCCTTGGAAAATCAGCCCCAGCATTTT. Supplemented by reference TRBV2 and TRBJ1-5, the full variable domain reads EPEVTQTPSHQVTQMGQEVILRCVPISNHLYFYWYRQILGQKVEFLVSFYNNEISEKSEIFDDQFSVERPDGSNFTLKIRSTKLEDSAMYFCASARQASLENQPQHFGDGTRLSIL.

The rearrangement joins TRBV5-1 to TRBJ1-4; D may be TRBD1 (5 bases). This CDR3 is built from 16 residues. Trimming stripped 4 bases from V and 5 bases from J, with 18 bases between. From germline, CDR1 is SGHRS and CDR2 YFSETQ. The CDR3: CASSPEGTGGNEKLFF. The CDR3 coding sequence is TGCGCCAGCAGCCCGGAAGGGACCGGAGGGAATGAAAAACTGTTTTTT.

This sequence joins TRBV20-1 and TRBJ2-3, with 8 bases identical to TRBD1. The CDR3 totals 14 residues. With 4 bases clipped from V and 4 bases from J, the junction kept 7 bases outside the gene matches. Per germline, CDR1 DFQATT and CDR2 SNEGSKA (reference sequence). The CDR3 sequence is CSATDRGGPDTQYF. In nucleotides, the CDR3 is TGCAGTGCTACTGACAGGGGTGGCCCAGATACGCAGTATTTT.

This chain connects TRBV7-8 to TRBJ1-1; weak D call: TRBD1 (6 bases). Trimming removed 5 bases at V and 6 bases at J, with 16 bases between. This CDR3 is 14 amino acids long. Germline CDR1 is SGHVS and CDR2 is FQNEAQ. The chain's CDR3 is CASSNGQSRAEAFF. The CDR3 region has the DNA TGTGCCAGCAGCAACGGACAGTCTCGGGCTGAAGCTTTCTTT.

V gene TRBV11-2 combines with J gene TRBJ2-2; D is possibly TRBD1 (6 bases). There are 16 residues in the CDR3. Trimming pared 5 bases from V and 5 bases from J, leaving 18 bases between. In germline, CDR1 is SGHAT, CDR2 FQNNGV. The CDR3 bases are TGTGCCAGCAGCACTGGGTTAAGGGGGTGGACCGGGGAGCTGTTTTTT. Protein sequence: CASSTGLRGWTGELFF.

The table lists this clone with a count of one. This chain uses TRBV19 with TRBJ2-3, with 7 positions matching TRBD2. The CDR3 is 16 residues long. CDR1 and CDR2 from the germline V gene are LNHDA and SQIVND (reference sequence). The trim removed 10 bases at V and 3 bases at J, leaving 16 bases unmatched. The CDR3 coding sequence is TGTGCCATTCCAAGGACTAGGGAAATCAGAACAGATACGCAGTATTTT. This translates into CAIPRTREIRTDTQYF.

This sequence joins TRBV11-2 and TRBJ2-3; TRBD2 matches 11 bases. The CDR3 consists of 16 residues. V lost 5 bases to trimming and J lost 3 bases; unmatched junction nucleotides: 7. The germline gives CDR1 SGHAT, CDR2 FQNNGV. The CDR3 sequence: CASSRRLAGFTDTQYF. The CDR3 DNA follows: TGTGCCAGCAGCCGCCGACTAGCGGGGTTTACAGATACGCAGTATTTT.

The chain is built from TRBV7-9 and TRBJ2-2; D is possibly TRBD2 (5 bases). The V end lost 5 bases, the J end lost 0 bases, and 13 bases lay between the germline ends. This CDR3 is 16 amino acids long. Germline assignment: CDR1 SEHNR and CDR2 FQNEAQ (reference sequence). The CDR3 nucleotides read TGTGCCAGCAGCGCTATAACGGGGTCGAACACCGGGGAGCTGTTTTTT. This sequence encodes CASSAITGSNTGELFF.